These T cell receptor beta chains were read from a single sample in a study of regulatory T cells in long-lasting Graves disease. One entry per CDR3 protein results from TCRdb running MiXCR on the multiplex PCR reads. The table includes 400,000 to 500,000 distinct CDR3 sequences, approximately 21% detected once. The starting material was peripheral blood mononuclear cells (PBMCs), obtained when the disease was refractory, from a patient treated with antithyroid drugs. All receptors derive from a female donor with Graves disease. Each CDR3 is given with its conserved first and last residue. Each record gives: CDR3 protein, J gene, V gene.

CDR3aa: CASRSGSTYEQYF
j_gene: TRBJ2-7
v_gene: TRBV14

CDR3aa: CASSLVGTSGRYQETQYF
j_gene: TRBJ2-5
v_gene: TRBV7-2

CDR3aa: CASSSWRAGTEAFF
j_gene: TRBJ1-1
v_gene: TRBV6-2/TRBV6-3

CDR3aa: CAWSYRGGTGRKTQYF
j_gene: TRBJ2-5
v_gene: TRBV30

CDR3aa: CASSTGSVPNTEAFF
j_gene: TRBJ1-1
v_gene: TRBV19

CDR3aa: CASSQFAMSHEQYF
j_gene: TRBJ2-7
v_gene: TRBV3-1

CDR3aa: CASSEDYSDTQYF
j_gene: TRBJ2-3
v_gene: TRBV25-1

CDR3aa: CASSQTQGNEKLFF
j_gene: TRBJ1-4
v_gene: TRBV3-1

CDR3aa: CASSLGNAPGYTF
j_gene: TRBJ1-2
v_gene: TRBV7-9

CDR3aa: CASSSAYGYTF
j_gene: TRBJ1-2
v_gene: TRBV5-6

CDR3aa: CASSPSRGEVYEQYF
j_gene: TRBJ2-7
v_gene: TRBV7-3

CDR3aa: CSANGPAGSYEQYF
j_gene: TRBJ2-7
v_gene: TRBV20-1

CDR3aa: CASRVTSQETQYF
j_gene: TRBJ2-5
v_gene: TRBV12-3/TRBV12-4

CDR3aa: CAISPREQETQYF
j_gene: TRBJ2-5
v_gene: TRBV10-3

CDR3aa: CASNEARGDQPQHF
j_gene: TRBJ1-5
v_gene: TRBV6-1

CDR3aa: CASSEQGAYGYTF
j_gene: TRBJ1-2
v_gene: TRBV7-9